What follows is one T cell receptor (beta chain) and its context. V shed 6 bases, J shed 5 bases, and the junction held 8 bases outside the gene matches. The CDR3 is made up of 15 amino acids. Germline lookup yields CDR1 SGHNT and CDR2 YENEEA. The age range of participants was 18 to 89 years, with residence in about two dozen US areas. Allocation to cohorts depended on clinical history reported by the participants. This sample was included in a study of blood T cell repertoires in COVID-19. Overall study: Samples representing acute and convalescent COVID-19 were sourced from the United States, Italy and Spain.

Sequenced by immunoSEQ multiplex PCR; TCRdb stores in-frame clones only, minus some. Among about 200,000 clones listed, over 80% were seen once. This receptor was taken from a man aged 30 to 39 who had recovered from COVID-19. V usage is TRBV11-3 and J usage is TRBJ2-3, with 10 nucleotides matching TRBD2. Input material: PBMCs or T cells enriched from blood (not recorded which). CDR3 in DNA: TGTGCCAGCAGTTACTCTAGCGGGAGTATAGATACGCAGTATTTT. Its protein product is CASSYSSGSIDTQYF.